The next 3 T cell receptor beta chains were all read from a single sample in a study of early stage breast cancer tumors. Repertoires were generated with immunoSEQ multiplex PCR, while TCRdb's copy carries only in-frame clones and drops some. This sample carries fewer than 75,000 clones, approximately 80% of them seen once, and the ten largest clones take nearly 3.5%. What was sequenced was blood. These receptors all come from a person aged 30-39 years with breast cancer.

The chain links TRBV30 to TRBJ1-1; D gene uncertain. Trimming removed 1 base at V and 5 bases at J, with 8 bases between. Germline V gene sequence: CDR1 GTSNPN, CDR2 SVGIG (reference sequence). This CDR3 is 12 amino acids long. The DNA for the CDR3 is TGTGCCTGGAGTGACGACCGGACTGAAGCTTTCTTT. Translated: CAWSDDRTEAFF.

This rearrangement joins TRBV7-6 to TRBJ2-3; D ambiguous. Germline V gene data show CDR1 as SGHVS and CDR2 as FNYEAQ. The CDR3 consists of 13 residues. V shed 0 bases and J shed 2 bases, with 3 bases lying between them. In nucleotides, the CDR3 is TGTGCCAGCAGCTTAGCCGCCACAGATACGCAGTATTTT. Its protein product is CASSLAATDTQYF.

The chain joins TRBV5-8 to TRBJ1-2; 7 nucleotides match TRBD1. This CDR3 has 14 residues. CDR1 is SGHTS, CDR2 YDEGEE, per germline. Trimming cost V 4 bases and J 2 bases; bases outside gene matches: 5. The CDR3 reads CASSQRDRNYGYTF. In DNA form, the CDR3 reads TGTGCCAGCAGCCAGAGGGACAGAAACTATGGCTACACCTTC.